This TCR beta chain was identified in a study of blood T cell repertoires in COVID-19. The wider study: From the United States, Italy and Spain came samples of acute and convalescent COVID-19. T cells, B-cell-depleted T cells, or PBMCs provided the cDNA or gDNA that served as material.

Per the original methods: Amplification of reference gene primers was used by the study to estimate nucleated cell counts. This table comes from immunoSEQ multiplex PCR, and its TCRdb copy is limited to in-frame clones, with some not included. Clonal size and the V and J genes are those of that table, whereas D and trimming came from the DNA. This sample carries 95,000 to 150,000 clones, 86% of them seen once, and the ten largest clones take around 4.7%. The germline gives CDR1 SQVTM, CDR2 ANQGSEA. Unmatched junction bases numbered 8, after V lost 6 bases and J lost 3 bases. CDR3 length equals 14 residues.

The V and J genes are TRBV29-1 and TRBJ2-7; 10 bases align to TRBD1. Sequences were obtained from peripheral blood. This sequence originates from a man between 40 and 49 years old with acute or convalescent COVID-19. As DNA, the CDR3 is TGCAGCGTCGAGGGACAGGGGAAATACTACGAGCAGTACTTC. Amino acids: CSVEGQGKYYEQYF.